The clone carrying this T cell receptor beta chain was seen a handful of times. Its antigen remains unknown. This specimen comes from a study of beta chain features in type 1 diabetes. Study overall: When patients were set against healthy donors, age, gender and cell yields were similar. Study-level points and caveats: When Type 1 diabetes patients were examined, their TCRB CDR3s proved moderately but significantly shorter in all four CD4+ subsets. The VDJ junctions of type 1 diabetes patients carried fewer insertions and more deletions.

TCRB transcripts that were expressed got sequenced, as all of the isolated RNA had been reverse transcribed. TCRdb's copy holds only in-frame clones and misses some; the assay was immunoSEQ multiplex PCR. This sample has around 280,000 clones, with under 8.5% found just once. CD4+ cells of the naive, central memory, regulatory and stem cell-like memory types were sorted via CD45RO/CCR7/CD25/CD127/CD95/CD27. Trimming stripped 5 bases from V and 4 bases from J, with 18 bases between. Germline lookup yields CDR1 SEHNR and CDR2 FQNEAQ (reference sequence). This CDR3 spans 15 amino acids. The genes are TRBV7-9 and TRBJ2-7; D possibly corresponds to TRBD1 (6 bases). The clonotype comes from a young woman in good health. Sequences were obtained from central memory CD4+ T cells from blood. The CDR3 region has the DNA TGTGCCAGCAGCCCGGGGACAACTCAACCTTACGAGCAGTACTTC. It codes for CASSPGTTQPYEQYF.